This record concerns one T cell receptor beta chain sequence. No antigen is known for it. No much larger clone is present one base from it, and per-base qualities are unavailable. This specimen belongs to a study of T-cell memory formation after mild COVID-19 (dated by TCRdb to about 2021). Background for the entire study: Most TCR sequence clusters were specific to one of the two donors. T-cell clones expanding and contracting after mild COVID-19 in two donors were tracked by longitudinal TCRalpha and TCRbeta repertoire sequencing. The cohort was made up of two young adult volunteers, one female and one male, who were previously healthy.

The germline V gene sets CDR1 to LGHNA and CDR2 to YNFKEQ. Including the terminal cysteine and phenylalanine, the CDR3 comprises 15 residues. The CDR3 DNA has 45 bases and is translated from base 1. Trimming costs V 0 bases and J 4 bases, and their ends lie 12 bases apart. Beyond this particular receptor, the publication reports: SARS-CoV-2 specificity of the second-wave clones peaking on day 37 was not confirmed. Clones that contracted from day 15 to 85 showed balanced CD4/CD8 phenotypes, whereas a second wave of clones that expanded from day 15 to 37 leaned towards CD4+. The study included only a couple of mild cases, and larger cohorts that include severe cases with pre-infection samples were judged to be necessary. Contracting CD4+ clones turned up mainly in the CM and EM memory subsets, whereas EMRA was where CD8+ clones were enriched. Some responding clones were detected in pre-infection memory, suggesting pre-existing cross-reactive memory T cells joined the SARS-CoV-2 response.

Data came from an Illumina NovaSeq 6000. TCRalpha and TCRbeta cDNA libraries were constructed by 5'RACE with constant-segment primers, with sample barcodes and unique molecular identifiers being introduced. RNA was extracted from every sample with Trizol reagent. The libraries were amplified in two PCR steps, and the second step added a second sample barcode and Illumina TruSeq adapters. Libraries were sequenced on an Illumina NovaSeq with 2 x 150 bp paired-end reads. The authors processed their data as follows. With migec v1.2.7, reads were demultiplexed and then collapsed into UMI-guided consensus sequences. Using mixcr v2.1.11, the UMI consensuses were aligned to TRA and TRB V and J templates and assembled into clonotypes. A clonotype was counted as expanded or contracted only when both edgeR and NoisET called the clonotype significant, with the noise models trained on biological replicates. For edgeR calls, the cutoffs were a false discovery rate-adjusted p below 0.01 and a log2 fold-change threshold of 1. As an exploratory analysis of dynamics, max-normalized trajectories of the 1000 most abundant clonotypes were examined by PCA with hierarchical clustering. Separately sequenced CD4+ and CD8+ repertoires were used to assign a CD4 or CD8 phenotype to each responding clone. TCRdb passed the public sequencing reads through fastp at Q25 and MiXCR, retaining productive beta sequences. Every distinct CDR3 protein forms one entry, paired with its most common genes and DNA. The authors' filters were not applied to this entry. The sample includes hundreds of thousands of distinct CDR3 sequences, with 25% to 30% observed a single time. The ten largest make up about 13% of the sample.

PBMCs were isolated by Ficoll-Paque density gradient centrifugation. The V and J segments used are TRBV4-2 and TRBJ1-2; possibly the D gene is TRBD1, per 6 matching bases. Source material: PBMCs or a T cell subset sorted from them (not recorded which). This TCR came from an adult woman who had mild COVID-19 (a few samples of this study predate the infection). The sample titles of this study are shuffled in the database, so cell type and time point are left out; the donor was told from shared clones. The CDR3 reads as follows: CASSQDRGAGYGYTF. The DNA is TGTGCCAGCAGCCAAGACAGGGGAGCTGGCTATGGCTACACCTTC.